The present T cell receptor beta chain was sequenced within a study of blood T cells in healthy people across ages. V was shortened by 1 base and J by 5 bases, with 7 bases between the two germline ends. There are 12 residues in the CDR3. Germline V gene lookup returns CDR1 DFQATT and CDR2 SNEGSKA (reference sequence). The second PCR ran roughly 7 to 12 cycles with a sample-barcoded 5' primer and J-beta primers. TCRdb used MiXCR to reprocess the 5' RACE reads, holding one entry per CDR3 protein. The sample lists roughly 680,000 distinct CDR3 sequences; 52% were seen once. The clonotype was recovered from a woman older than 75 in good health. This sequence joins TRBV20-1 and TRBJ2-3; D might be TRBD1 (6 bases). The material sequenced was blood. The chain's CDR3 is CSARGRGDTQYF. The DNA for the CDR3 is TGCAGTGCTAGAGGCAGGGGAGATACGCAGTATTTT.